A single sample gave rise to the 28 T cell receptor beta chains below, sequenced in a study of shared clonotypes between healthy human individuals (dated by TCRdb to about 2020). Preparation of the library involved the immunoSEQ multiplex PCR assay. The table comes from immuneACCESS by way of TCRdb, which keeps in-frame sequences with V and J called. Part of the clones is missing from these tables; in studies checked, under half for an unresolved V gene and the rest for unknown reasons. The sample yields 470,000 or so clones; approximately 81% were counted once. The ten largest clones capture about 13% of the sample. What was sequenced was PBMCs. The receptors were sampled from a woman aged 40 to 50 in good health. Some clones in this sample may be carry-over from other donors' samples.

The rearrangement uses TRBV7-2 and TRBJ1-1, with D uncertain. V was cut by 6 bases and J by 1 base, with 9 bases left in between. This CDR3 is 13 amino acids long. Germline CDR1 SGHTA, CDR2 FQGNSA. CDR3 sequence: CASRPSRNTEAFF. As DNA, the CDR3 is TGTGCCAGCAGACCCTCAAGGAACACTGAAGCTTTCTTT.

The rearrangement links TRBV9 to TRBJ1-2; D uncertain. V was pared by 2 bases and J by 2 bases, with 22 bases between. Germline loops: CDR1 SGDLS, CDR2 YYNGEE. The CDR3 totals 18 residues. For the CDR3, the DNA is TGTGCCAGCAGCGTGGACCCTCAATGGGGTGAGGGAAACTATGGCTACACCTTC. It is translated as CASSVDPQWGEGNYGYTF. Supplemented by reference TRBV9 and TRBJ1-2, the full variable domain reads DSGVTQTPKHLITATGQRVTLRCSPRSGDLSVYWYQQSLDQGLQFLIQYYNGEERAKGNILERFSAQQFPDLHSELNLSSLELGDSALYFCASSVDPQWGEGNYGYTFGSGTRLTVV.

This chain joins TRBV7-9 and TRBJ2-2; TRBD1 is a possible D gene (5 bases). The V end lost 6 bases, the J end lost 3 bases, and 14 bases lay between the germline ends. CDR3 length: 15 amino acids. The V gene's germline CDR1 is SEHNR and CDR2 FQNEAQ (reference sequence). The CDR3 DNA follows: TGTGCCAGCAGTCTAGACAGAACTTACACCGGGGAGCTGTTTTTT. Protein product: CASSLDRTYTGELFF.

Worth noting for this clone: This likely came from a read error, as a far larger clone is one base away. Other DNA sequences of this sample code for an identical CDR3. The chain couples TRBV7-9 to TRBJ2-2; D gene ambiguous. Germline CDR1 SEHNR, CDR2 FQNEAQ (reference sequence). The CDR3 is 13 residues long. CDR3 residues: CASSATVTGELFF. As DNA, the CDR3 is TGCGCCAGCAGCGCCACAGTGACCGGGGAGCTGTTTTTT.

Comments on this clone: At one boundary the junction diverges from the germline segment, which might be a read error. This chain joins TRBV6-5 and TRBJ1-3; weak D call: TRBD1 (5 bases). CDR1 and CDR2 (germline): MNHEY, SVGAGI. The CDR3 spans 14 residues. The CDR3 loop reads CASPGDSSGNTIYF. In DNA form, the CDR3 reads TGCGCCAGCCCGGGGGATAGCTCTGGAAACACCATATATTTT.

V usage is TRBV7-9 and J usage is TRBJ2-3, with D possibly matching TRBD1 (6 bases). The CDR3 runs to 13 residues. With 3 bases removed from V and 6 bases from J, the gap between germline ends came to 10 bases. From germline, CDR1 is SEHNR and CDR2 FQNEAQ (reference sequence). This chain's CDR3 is CASSFAQGDTQYF. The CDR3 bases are TGTGCCAGCAGCTTTGCTCAGGGGGATACGCAGTATTTT.

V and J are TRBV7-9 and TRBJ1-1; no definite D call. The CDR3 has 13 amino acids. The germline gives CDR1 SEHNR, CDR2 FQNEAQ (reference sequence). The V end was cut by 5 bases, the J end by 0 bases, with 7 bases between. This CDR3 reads CASSAQVNTEAFF. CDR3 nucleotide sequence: TGTGCCAGCAGCGCCCAGGTGAACACTGAAGCTTTCTTT.

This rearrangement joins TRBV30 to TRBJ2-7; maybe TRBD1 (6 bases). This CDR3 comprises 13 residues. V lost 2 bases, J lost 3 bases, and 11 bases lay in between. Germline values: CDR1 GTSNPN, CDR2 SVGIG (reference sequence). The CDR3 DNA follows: TGTGCCTGGAGTTGGGGACAAAGCTACGAGCAGTACTTC. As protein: CAWSWGQSYEQYF.

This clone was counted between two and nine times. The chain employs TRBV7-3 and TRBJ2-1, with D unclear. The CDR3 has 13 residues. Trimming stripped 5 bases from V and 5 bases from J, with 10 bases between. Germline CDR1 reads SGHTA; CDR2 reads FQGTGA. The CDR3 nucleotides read TGTGCCAGCAGCCAAACAGTGGACAATGAGCAGTTCTTC. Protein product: CASSQTVDNEQFF.

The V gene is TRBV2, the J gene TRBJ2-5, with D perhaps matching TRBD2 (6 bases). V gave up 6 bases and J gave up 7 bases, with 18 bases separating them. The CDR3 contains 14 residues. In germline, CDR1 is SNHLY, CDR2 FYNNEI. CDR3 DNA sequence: TGTGCCAGCAGCGGTTTGGGGGGACCTGGGACCCAGTACTTC. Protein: CASSGLGGPGTQYF.

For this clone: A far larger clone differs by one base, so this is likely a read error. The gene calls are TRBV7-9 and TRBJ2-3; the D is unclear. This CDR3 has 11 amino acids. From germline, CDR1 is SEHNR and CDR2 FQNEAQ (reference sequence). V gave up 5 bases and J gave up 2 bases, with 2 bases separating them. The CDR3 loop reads CASSDTDTQYF. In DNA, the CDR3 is TGTGCCAGCAGCGACACAGATACGCAGTATTTT. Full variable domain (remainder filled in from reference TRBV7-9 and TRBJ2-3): DTGVSQNPRHKITKRGQNVTFRCDPISEHNRLYWYRQTLGQGPEFLTYFQNEAQLEKSRLLSDRFSAERPKGSFSTLEIQRTEQGDSAMYLCASSDTDTQYFGPGTRLTVL.

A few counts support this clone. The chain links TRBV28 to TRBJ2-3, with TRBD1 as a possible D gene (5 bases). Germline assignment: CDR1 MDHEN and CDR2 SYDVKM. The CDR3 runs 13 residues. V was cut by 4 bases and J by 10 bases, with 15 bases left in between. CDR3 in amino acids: CASSSEQGSAQYF. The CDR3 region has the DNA TGTGCCAGCAGTTCCGAGCAGGGAAGTGCGCAGTATTTT.

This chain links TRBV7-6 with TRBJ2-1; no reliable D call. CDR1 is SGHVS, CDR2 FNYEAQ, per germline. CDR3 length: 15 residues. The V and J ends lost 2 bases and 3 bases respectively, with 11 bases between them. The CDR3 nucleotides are TGTGCCAGCAGCTTATCCCATGCCTTCTACAATGAGCAGTTCTTC. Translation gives CASSLSHAFYNEQFF.

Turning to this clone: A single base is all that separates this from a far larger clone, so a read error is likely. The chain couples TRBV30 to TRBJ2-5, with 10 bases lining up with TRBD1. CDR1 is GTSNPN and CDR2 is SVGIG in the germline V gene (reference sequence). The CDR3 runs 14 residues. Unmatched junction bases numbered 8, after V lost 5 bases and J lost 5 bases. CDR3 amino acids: CAWGQGQGWETQYF. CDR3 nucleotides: TGTGCCTGGGGGCAGGGACAGGGGTGGGAGACCCAGTACTTC.

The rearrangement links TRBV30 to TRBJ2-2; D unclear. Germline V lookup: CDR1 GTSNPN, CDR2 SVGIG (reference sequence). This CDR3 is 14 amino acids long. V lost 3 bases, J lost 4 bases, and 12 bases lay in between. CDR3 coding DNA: TGTGCCTGGAGCGTCGCGGCAACCACCGGGGAGCTGTTTTTT. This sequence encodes CAWSVAATTGELFF.

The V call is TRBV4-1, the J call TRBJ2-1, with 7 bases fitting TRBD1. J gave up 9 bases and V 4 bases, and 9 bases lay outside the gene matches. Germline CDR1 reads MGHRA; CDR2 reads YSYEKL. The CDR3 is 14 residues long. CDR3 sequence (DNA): TGCGCCAGCAGCCGACCCGGACAGGTCGCTGAGCAGTTCTTC. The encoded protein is CASSRPGQVAEQFF.

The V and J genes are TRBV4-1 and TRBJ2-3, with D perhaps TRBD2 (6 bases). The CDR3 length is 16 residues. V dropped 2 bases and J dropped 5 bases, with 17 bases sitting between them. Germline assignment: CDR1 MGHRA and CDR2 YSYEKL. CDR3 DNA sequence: TGCGCCAGCAGCCAATTCGGTCGGGAGTATAAAGATACGCAGTATTTT. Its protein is CASSQFGREYKDTQYF.

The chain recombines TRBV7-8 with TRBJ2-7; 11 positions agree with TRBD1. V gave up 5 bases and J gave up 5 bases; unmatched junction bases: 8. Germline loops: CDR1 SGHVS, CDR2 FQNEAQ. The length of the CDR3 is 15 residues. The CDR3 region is CASSPRGGQGDEQYF. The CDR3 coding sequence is TGTGCCAGCAGCCCTCGCGGGGGACAGGGGGACGAGCAGTACTTC.

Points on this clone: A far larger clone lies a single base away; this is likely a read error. The CDR3 sequence: CASSYSKDSQTHQPQHF. The DNA of the CDR3 is TGTGCCAGCAGCTACTCTAAGGACTCTCAGACCCATCAGCCCCAGCATTTT. J is TRBJ1-5 and V is TRBV5-4; no clear D. CDR3 size: 17 residues. CDR1 is SGHNT and CDR2 is YYREEE in the germline V gene (reference sequence). With 3 bases removed from V and 5 bases from J, the gap between germline ends came to 21 bases.

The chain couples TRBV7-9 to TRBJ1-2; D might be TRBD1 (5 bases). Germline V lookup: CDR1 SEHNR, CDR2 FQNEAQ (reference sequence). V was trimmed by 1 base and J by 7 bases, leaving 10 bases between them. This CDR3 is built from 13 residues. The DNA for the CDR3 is TGTGCCAGCAGCTTAGGGACCCAGGGTGGCTACACCTTC. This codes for CASSLGTQGGYTF.

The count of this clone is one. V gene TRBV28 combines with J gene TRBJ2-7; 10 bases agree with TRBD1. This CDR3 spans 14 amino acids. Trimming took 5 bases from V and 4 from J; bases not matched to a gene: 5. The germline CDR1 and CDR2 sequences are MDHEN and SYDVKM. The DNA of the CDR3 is TGTGCCAGCAGTCCGTGGGACAGGGGTTACGAGCAGTACTTC. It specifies CASSPWDRGYEQYF.

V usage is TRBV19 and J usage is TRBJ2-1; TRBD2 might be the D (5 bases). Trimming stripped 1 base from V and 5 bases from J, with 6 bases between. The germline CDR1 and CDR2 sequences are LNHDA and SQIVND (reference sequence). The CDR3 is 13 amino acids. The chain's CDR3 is CASSIASNNEQFF. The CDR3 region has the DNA TGTGCCAGTAGTATAGCTAGCAACAATGAGCAGTTCTTC.

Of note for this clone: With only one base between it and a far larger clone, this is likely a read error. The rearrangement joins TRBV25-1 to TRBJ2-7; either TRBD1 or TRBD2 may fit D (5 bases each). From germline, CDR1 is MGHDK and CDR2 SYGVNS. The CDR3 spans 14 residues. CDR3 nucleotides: TGTGCCAGCGGAGGAGACCGGGACGCCTACGAGCAGCACTTC. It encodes CASGGDRDAYEQHF.

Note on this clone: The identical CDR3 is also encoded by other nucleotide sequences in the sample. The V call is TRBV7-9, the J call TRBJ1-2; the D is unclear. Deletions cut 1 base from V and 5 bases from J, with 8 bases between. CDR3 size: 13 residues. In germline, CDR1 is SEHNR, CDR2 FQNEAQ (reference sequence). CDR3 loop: CASSLGPSYGYTF. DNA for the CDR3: TGTGCCAGCAGCTTAGGCCCCTCTTATGGCTACACCTTC.

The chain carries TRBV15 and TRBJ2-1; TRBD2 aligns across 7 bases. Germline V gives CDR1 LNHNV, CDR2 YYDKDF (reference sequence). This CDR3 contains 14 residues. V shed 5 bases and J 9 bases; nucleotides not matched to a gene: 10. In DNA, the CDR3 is TGTGCCACCAGCCCCTGGGGGGAGGGAGGTGAGCAGTTCTTC. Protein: CATSPWGEGGEQFF.

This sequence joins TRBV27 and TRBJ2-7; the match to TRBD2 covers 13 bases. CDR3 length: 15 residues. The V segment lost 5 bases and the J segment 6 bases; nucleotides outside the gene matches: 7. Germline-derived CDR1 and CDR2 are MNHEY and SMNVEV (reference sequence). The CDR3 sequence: CASSMGTSGVGEQYF. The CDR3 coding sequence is TGTGCCAGCAGTATGGGGACTAGCGGGGTTGGCGAGCAGTACTTC.

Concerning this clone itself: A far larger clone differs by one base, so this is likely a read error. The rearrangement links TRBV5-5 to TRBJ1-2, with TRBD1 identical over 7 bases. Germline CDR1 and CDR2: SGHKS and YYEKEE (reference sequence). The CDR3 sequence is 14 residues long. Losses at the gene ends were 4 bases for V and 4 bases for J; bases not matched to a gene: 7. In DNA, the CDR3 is TGTGCCAGCAGCCAAGACAGGGTGGGCTATGGCTACACCTTC. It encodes CASSQDRVGYGYTF.

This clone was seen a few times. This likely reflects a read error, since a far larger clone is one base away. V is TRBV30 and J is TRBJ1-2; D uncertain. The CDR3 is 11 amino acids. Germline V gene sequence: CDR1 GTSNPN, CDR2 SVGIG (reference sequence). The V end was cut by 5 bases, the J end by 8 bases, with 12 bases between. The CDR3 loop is CAWGLSRGYTF. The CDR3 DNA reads TGTGCCTGGGGACTCTCCCGGGGCTACACCTTC.